This T cell receptor (beta chain) was captured by sequencing in a study of molecular identifiers for immune sequencing clone quantification. TCRdb ran MiXCR on the PCR reads and lists one entry per CDR3 protein. The profile covers just over 35,000 distinct CDR3 sequences, with 15% to 20% appearing a single time and roughly 6.6% taken by the ten largest. Researchers sorted naive CD8 T cells as cells that were CD8+CD4-CCR7+CD45RA+. This clonotype has a count of ten or more. Antigen unknown. The CDR3 is 15 amino acids. With 6 bases removed from V and 8 bases from J, the gap between germline ends came to 23 bases. Study outcomes and limitations: Clones with over 20 RNA copies captured over 98% of effector molecules but under 1% of naive ones. Identical barcode-sharing TCR molecules could lead to underestimated sizes for highly expanded clones.

The TCR comes from a human donor in good health. Some libraries in this study had Jurkat cell RNA spiked in. The chain couples TRBV12-3 or TRBV12-4 to TRBJ2-7; TRBD1 or TRBD2 may be the D gene (5 bases each). Sequencing used naive CD8+ T cells from blood, with Jurkat cell RNA spiked in. As to subset: FACS-sorted CD8+CD4-CCR7+CD45RA+ naive T cells. CDR3 in amino acids: CASSDGRDPSIQQYF. The CDR3 nucleotides are TGTGCCAGCAGCGATGGCCGGGACCCATCTATCCAGCAGTACTTC.